This T cell receptor beta chain was recorded in a study of CD8 T cells in Susac syndrome. The study sequenced TCR beta in blood CD8+ and CD4+ T cells. The CD8+ and CD4+ T cells were negatively isolated, with the TEMRA cells enriched by FACS. After extraction with the RNeasy kit, about 0.45 to 1 ug of the RNA was reverse transcribed using random hexamers. The CDR3 of TCR beta was amplified by immunoSEQ multiplex PCR across 54 Vbeta and 13 Jbeta. Via MiXCR, TCRdb re-called the immunoSEQ multiplex PCR reads, giving one row per CDR3 protein. The table lists over 100,000 distinct CDR3 sequences, 80% to 95% of them singletons, with 0.11% to 0.15% in the top ten. The CDR3 length is 12 residues. Germline V CDR1 and CDR2: SQVTM, ANQGSEA. A remark on this clonotype: Compared with germline, one end of the junction differs, possibly owing to a read error.

This TCR was recovered from a human donor in good health. This chain links TRBV29-1 with TRBJ2-3; D ambiguous. The sample consisted of CD4+ T cells from PBMCs. The CDR3: CSLDLSTDTQYF. As DNA, the CDR3 is TGCAGCCTTGACCTCAGCACAGATACGCAGTATTTT.